In its sample, the clone carrying this TCR beta chain was seen a few times. The antigen is undetermined. This record belongs to a study of T cell repertoires in cytomegalovirus infection. At the level of the study: Recently identified HLA-C-restricted CMV epitopes and well-studied HLA-B-restricted CMV epitopes were used by the study. It can be stated that public TCR beta signatures indicated CMV infection as well as a matching HLA type.

TCRdb called the reads again in MiXCR, with one record for every CDR3 protein. The table records about 470,000 distinct CDR3 sequences, about two fifths of them present only once. Trimming shortened V by 5 bases and J by 6 bases, and 20 bases separated the two germline ends. The germline V gene encodes CDR1 SEHNR and CDR2 FQNEAQ (reference sequence). This CDR3 is built from 15 residues. The sample consisted of cultured PBMCs, taken from culture after CMV antigen stimulation. V usage is TRBV7-9 and J usage is TRBJ2-7; D not resolved. The clonotype originates from a human donor in good health (CMV status not recorded). Some clones in this sample may be carry-over from other donors' samples. Here the CDR3 DNA reads TGTGCCAGCAGCCCAACTATCTCTAGTGGGCGCGAGCAGTACTTC. This translates into CASSPTISSGREQYF.